Presented here are 31 T cell receptor beta chains from one specimen sequenced in a study of tumor-infiltrating lymphocytes in primary liver carcinoma. The roughly 20-31 mg bulk tissue piece was not sorted before simultaneous RNA and DNA extraction. The researchers produced TCR beta cDNA from approximately 550 ng total RNA with a constant-region primer. Employing slightly modified ARM-PCR, three nested multiplex PCR rounds were run, and these gave rise to the TCR beta libraries. With TRBV1-TRBV30 forward primers and a C-beta reverse primer, the first two PCR rounds were run for around 10 cycles each. MiXCR, run by TCRdb on the multiplex PCR reads, gives a single entry per CDR3 protein. Seen here are about 120,000 distinct CDR3 sequences, 55% to 70% observed once, and the top ten hold more than 8%. The specimen was tumor-adjacent normal liver tissue. These receptor sequences come from a woman aged 60-75 years with primary liver carcinoma and hepatitis B virus infection.

The table lists this clonotype with many counts. The J gene is TRBJ2-1, the V gene TRBV12-5; 13 bases fit TRBD2. Losses at the gene ends were 0 bases for V and 0 bases for J; bases not matched to a gene: 11. Germline CDR1 and CDR2: LGHNT and FRNRAP. The CDR3 covers 21 residues. DNA for the CDR3: TGTGCTAGTGGTTTGGTTGCGGGGGGACTAGCGGGATATACCTCCTACAATGAGCAGTTCTTC. This gives the protein CASGLVAGGLAGYTSYNEQFF. Full variable domain (missing parts from reference TRBV12-5 and TRBJ2-1): DARVTQTPRHKVTEMGQEVTMRCQPILGHNTVFWYRQTMMQGLELLAYFRNRAPLDDSGMPKDRFSAEMPDATLATLKIQPSEPRDSAVYFCASGLVAGGLAGYTSYNEQFFGPGTRLTVL.

Comment on this clonotype: The junction differs from germline at one of its ends, possibly a read error. The chain joins TRBV12-3 or TRBV12-4 to TRBJ1-5; D remains ambiguous. The CDR3 is made up of 14 amino acids. The CDR3 DNA follows: TGTACCAGCAGCATCGGCGTGTTCGATCAGCCCCAGCATTTT. As protein: CTSSIGVFDQPQHF.

Remarks on this clonotype: With a much larger clone just one base away, this may be a read error. The chain recombines TRBV29-1 with TRBJ2-1; D gene ambiguous. The CDR3 spans 14 residues. Germline CDR1 reads SQVTM; CDR2 reads ANQGSEA. CDR3 coding DNA: TGCGACGTTGAAGTTTGGGGTACCTACAATGAGCAGTTCTTC. It specifies CDVEVWGTYNEQFF.

Only a few counts were recorded for this clonotype. This could be a read error, since a much larger clone is one nucleotide away. This chain joins TRBV28 and TRBJ1-1; a possible D gene is TRBD1 (5 bases). Germline-derived CDR1 and CDR2 are MDHEN and SYDVKM. The CDR3 is 12 amino acids. The CDR3 DNA reads TGTGTCAGCAGTTTGGGGCACACTGAAGCTTTCTTT. Its translation: CVSSLGHTEAFF.

To note about this clonotype: The conserved final phenylalanine or tryptophan is absent from the CDR3, which likely points to a read error. CDR3 protein: CASRSDRTPHSPLHI. DNA for the CDR3: TGTGCCAGCAGATCCGATAGAACGCCCCACTCACCCCTCCACATT. The V gene is TRBV6-5, the J gene TRBJ1-6; D is unclear. The V and J ends lost 6 bases and 10 bases respectively, with 19 bases between them. The germline V gene has CDR1 MNHEY and CDR2 SVGAGI. The length of the CDR3 is 15 residues.

Concerning this clonotype itself: A read error may produce the germline difference seen at one junction end. The J gene is TRBJ2-7, the V gene TRBV5-6, with D perhaps being TRBD1 or TRBD2 (6 bases each). The germline V gene has CDR1 SGHDT and CDR2 YYEEEE. CDR3 length equals 13 residues. CDR3 loop: CANLLRGTGEQSF. The DNA for the CDR3 is TGTGCCAACCTACTTAGGGGGACGGGGGAGCAGTCCTTC.

CDR3 DNA sequence: TGCGCCAGCAGCCAGGATAGCGGCCTGATGGAGTCCCGGTACTTC. Its protein product is CASSQDSGLMESRYF. The J gene is TRBJ2-5, the V gene TRBV4-1, with TRBD2 as a possible D gene (6 bases). The ends were cut back, 3 bases at V and 13 bases at J, with 24 bases in the middle. The CDR3 has 15 residues. CDR1 and CDR2 (germline): MGHRA, YSYEKL.

As concerns this clonotype: Relative to the germline gene, one junction end is altered; a read error may explain this. The rearrangement uses TRBV11-2 and TRBJ1-2, with TRBD1 matching over 7 bases. CDR3 length equals 15 residues. Germline V lookup: CDR1 SGHAT, CDR2 FQNNGV. The CDR3 spells CVSSYQTGSNYGYTF. The CDR3, as DNA: TGTGTCAGCAGCTATCAGACAGGGTCAAACTATGGCTATACCTTC.

This clonotype was detected ten times or more. V is TRBV5-1 and J is TRBJ2-1; no definite D call. This CDR3 comprises 12 residues. Germline V lookup: CDR1 SGHRS, CDR2 YFSETQ. Trimming removed 2 bases from V and 6 bases from J, with 6 bases in between. This CDR3 reads CASSLASNEQFF. The CDR3 DNA is TGCGCCAGCAGCTTAGCTAGCAATGAGCAGTTCTTC.

To note about this clonotype: A read error is likely, as this CDR3 ends without the conserved phenylalanine or tryptophan. This chain connects TRBV11-2 to TRBJ2-3; D gene ambiguous. Germline assignment: CDR1 SGHAT and CDR2 FQNNGV. The CDR3 sequence is 12 residues long. The CDR3 protein is CVSSFARPTQYS. Here the CDR3 DNA reads TGTGTCAGTAGTTTCGCCCGGCCCACGCAGTATTCT.

In the case of this clonotype: The CDR3 does not close with the conserved phenylalanine or tryptophan, likely indicating a read error. The chain joins TRBV11-2 to TRBJ1-2, with TRBD1 identical over 7 bases. The V gene's germline CDR1 is SGHAT and CDR2 FQNNGV. The CDR3 consists of 13 residues. The ends lost 5 bases at V and 8 bases at J; junction bases unmatched: 8. The CDR3 reads CASSPRQGSGYTL. CDR3 nucleotide sequence: TGTGCCAGCAGCCCCCGACAGGGAAGCGGCTACACCTTA.

This clonotype was observed once. The chain is built from TRBV10-3 and TRBJ2-1; a possible D gene is TRBD2 (5 bases). V was shortened by 3 bases and J by 8 bases, with 14 bases between the two germline ends. The CDR3 is 14 amino acids. Germline V gene data show CDR1 as ENHRY and CDR2 as SYGVKD. The CDR3: CAISDQRVRDEQFF. For the CDR3, the DNA is TGTGCCATCAGTGACCAGAGGGTCCGCGATGAGCAGTTCTTC.

To note about this clonotype: One junction end does not reproduce the germline sequence, and a read error may be involved. This chain uses TRBV7-9 with TRBJ2-2; TRBD1 or TRBD2 may be the D gene (5 bases each). Germline V CDR1 and CDR2: SEHNR, FQNEAQ (reference sequence). CDR3 length: 15 residues. The CDR3 DNA follows: TGTGCCAGCAGCCCGTGGGACCAAAACATCGGGGAGCTGTTTTTT. It is translated as CASSPWDQNIGELFF.

To note about this clonotype: A read error may be the cause here, since a much bigger clone is one base away. The chain recombines TRBV30 with TRBJ1-1; maybe TRBD1 (6 bases). This CDR3 region has 14 residues. Trimming pared 3 bases from V and 3 bases from J, leaving 14 bases between. CDR1 is GTSNPN, CDR2 SVGIG, per germline (reference sequence). The CDR3 coding sequence is TGTGCCTGGAGGGGAATAGGGGGTTACACTGAAGCTTTCTTT. Its translation is CAWRGIGGYTEAFF.

For this clonotype: A read error may be the cause here, since a much bigger clone is one base away. J is TRBJ1-1 and V is TRBV28; TRBD1 aligns across 10 bases. The CDR3 has 16 amino acids. The J segment lost 4 bases and the V segment lost 9 bases, leaving 14 bases of the junction unmatched. Germline V CDR1 and CDR2: MDHEN, SYDVKM. For the CDR3, the DNA is TGTGCCAGGAGCTTACTAACCGGGACAGGGGCCACTGAAGCTTTCTTT. Amino acids: CARSLLTGTGATEAFF.

A note on this clonotype: The junction does not match germline at one end; this may be a read error. V gene TRBV12-3 or TRBV12-4 combines with J gene TRBJ2-7; 14 positions agree with TRBD2. The CDR3 runs to 19 residues. CDR3: CVSRPRGVTSGRANYEQYF. The CDR3 bases are TGTGTCAGCAGACCCCGGGGGGTGACTAGCGGGAGGGCCAATTACGAGCAGTACTTC.

Concerning this clonotype itself: Likely a read error: the CDR3 ends without its conserved phenylalanine or tryptophan. The V gene is TRBV6-5, the J gene TRBJ1-1; possible D gene TRBD1, 6 bases. The CDR3 consists of 14 residues. From germline, CDR1 is MNHEY and CDR2 SVGAGI. For the CDR3, the DNA is TGTGCCAGCAACGACGCAGGGGTGAATACTGAAGCTTTCTCT. Translation gives CASNDAGVNTEAFS.

This clonotype was seen more than once but under ten times. This may be a read error: a much more frequent sequence differs by one nucleotide. The rearrangement uses TRBV7-9 and TRBJ2-1, with 11 bases identical to TRBD2. CDR1 and CDR2 from the germline V gene are SEHNR and FQNEAQ (reference sequence). The CDR3 extends over 20 amino acids. The chain's CDR3 is CVSSAIAPSSGRATAGEQFF. Here the CDR3 DNA reads TGTGTCAGCAGCGCTATTGCCCCGAGTAGCGGGAGGGCGACAGCTGGTGAGCAGTTCTTC.

This clonotype has only one observation. This chain uses TRBV11-1 with TRBJ2-5, with a possible D match to TRBD2 (5 bases). The V gene's germline CDR1 is SGHAT and CDR2 FQDESV (reference sequence). This CDR3 has 16 residues. The CDR3 is CANSLEPGYLRETQYF. The DNA for the CDR3 is TGTGCTAACAGCTTAGAGCCGGGGTACCTAAGGGAGACCCAGTACTTC.

On this clonotype: Just one base apart from a much larger clone, this may be a read error. V usage is TRBV7-8 and J usage is TRBJ2-2; no firm D call. Trimming stripped 0 bases from V and 6 bases from J, with 14 bases between. The length of the CDR3 is 16 residues. CDR1 SGHVS and CDR2 FQNEAQ come from the germline V gene. CDR3: CASSLATRVWAGELFF. As DNA, the CDR3 is TGTGCCAGCAGCTTAGCCACACGGGTATGGGCCGGGGAGCTGTTTTTT.

With regard to this clonotype: This may arise from a read error, as a much more abundant clone is one base away. The V call is TRBV5-1, the J call TRBJ2-2; D assignment may be TRBD1 or TRBD2 (5 bases each). This CDR3 has 17 amino acids. CDR1 SGHRS and CDR2 YFSETQ come from the germline V gene. The CDR3 nucleotides read TGCGCCAGCAGCTATTCGGGACGGAACTTGAACACCTGGGAGCTGTTTTTT. This translates into CASSYSGRNLNTWELFF.

This clonotype was found many times. V usage is TRBV28 and J usage is TRBJ2-5; 12 nucleotides line up with TRBD2. The germline CDR1 and CDR2 sequences are MDHEN and SYDVKM. The V and J ends lost 4 bases and 0 bases, in that order; junction bases with no gene match: 3. The CDR3 covers 16 residues. CDR3 in DNA: TGTGCCAGCAGTTCCCGACTAGCGGGAGACCAAGAGACCCAGTACTTC. Its translation: CASSSRLAGDQETQYF.

This clonotype was seen ten or more times. V gene TRBV7-9 combines with J gene TRBJ2-5, with D maybe TRBD2 (6 bases). Deletions cut 5 bases from V and 4 bases from J, with 20 bases between. CDR3 length: 16 amino acids. Germline CDR1 reads SEHNR; CDR2 reads FQNEAQ (reference sequence). In nucleotides, the CDR3 is TGTGCCAGCAGCCCGGGTTGGGGCGGGATCGTAGAGACCCAGTACTTC. As protein: CASSPGWGGIVETQYF.

As to this clonotype: The junction shows a germline mismatch at one end, possibly a read error. The V gene is TRBV5-3, the J gene TRBJ2-3; the D is unclear. TRBV5-3 is an ORF, and what it does is uncertain. The CDR3 sequence is 17 residues long. CDR3 coding DNA: TGTGCCAGAAGCTTGGCTACCGAAGAAATTCTTATAGATACGCAGTGCTTT. It translates to CARSLATEEILIDTQCF.

Comments on this clonotype: At one end, the junction sequence differs from germline, possibly due to a read error. The chain recombines TRBV10-3 with TRBJ2-7; D ambiguous. CDR1 is ENHRY and CDR2 is SYGVKD in the germline V gene. The CDR3 covers 12 residues. This CDR3 is CAISANPYDQYF. The CDR3 DNA sequence: TGTGCCATCAGTGCTAACCCCTACGACCAGTACTTC.

For this clonotype: It may be a read error: a sequence one base away is much more abundant. The J gene is TRBJ2-5, the V gene TRBV7-9, with D unresolved. The germline CDR1 and CDR2 sequences are SEHNR and FQNEAQ (reference sequence). The V and J ends lost 3 bases and 9 bases respectively, with 11 bases between them. This CDR3 region has 12 residues. The CDR3 loop is CASSLGMKAQYF. The CDR3 bases are TGTGCCAGCAGCTTGGGGATGAAGGCCCAGTACTTC.

The V and J genes are TRBV11-1 and TRBJ2-3, with 8 bases identical to TRBD2. The J segment lost 4 bases and the V segment lost 10 bases, leaving 13 bases of the junction unmatched. This CDR3 spans 15 amino acids. Germline values: CDR1 SGHAT, CDR2 FQDESV (reference sequence). The CDR3 reads CATSFTGGRADTQYF. CDR3 bases: TGTGCCACTAGCTTCACGGGAGGGCGAGCAGATACGCAGTATTTT.

Details on this clonotype: Here the CDR3 omits its conserved ending phenylalanine or tryptophan, so a read error is the likely source. The rearrangement joins TRBV5-1 to TRBJ2-2, with no clear D. Germline loops: CDR1 SGHRS, CDR2 YFSETQ. V was pared by 0 bases and J by 2 bases, with 2 bases between. This CDR3 has 13 amino acids. CDR3: CASSLGNTGELFS. The DNA of the CDR3 is TGCGCCAGCAGCTTGGGAAACACCGGGGAGCTGTTTTCT.

For this clonotype: Compared with germline, one end of the junction differs, possibly owing to a read error. This chain connects TRBV28 to TRBJ1-6; the D is unclear. The CDR3 is made up of 14 amino acids. CDR1 is MDHEN and CDR2 is SYDVKM in the germline V gene. CDR3 sequence reads: CASTLRLGNSPLHF. The CDR3 nucleotides are TGTGCCAGCACTTTAAGGCTGGGAAATTCACCCCTCCACTTT.

Details on this clonotype: Germline is not matched at one junction end, which may reflect a read error. The chain recombines TRBV11-2 with TRBJ2-7; TRBD1 aligns across 7 bases. The CDR3 has 13 residues. Germline-derived CDR1 and CDR2 are SGHAT and FQNNGV. CDR3 residues: CASSRQGLYGQYF. The CDR3 nucleotides are TGTGCCAGTAGCCGACAGGGTCTCTACGGGCAGTACTTC.

Turning to this clonotype: This may arise from a read error, as a much more abundant clone is one base away. The chain joins TRBV7-9 to TRBJ2-1; perhaps TRBD2 as D (6 bases). The length of the CDR3 is 17 residues. Trimming stripped 2 bases from V and 6 bases from J, with 20 bases between. Germline CDR1 is SEHNR and CDR2 is FQNEAQ (reference sequence). CDR3 sequence reads: CASSLPLGTVEGNEQFF. The CDR3 DNA reads as TGTGCCAGCAGCTTACCCCTTGGGACGGTGGAGGGCAATGAGCAGTTCTTC.